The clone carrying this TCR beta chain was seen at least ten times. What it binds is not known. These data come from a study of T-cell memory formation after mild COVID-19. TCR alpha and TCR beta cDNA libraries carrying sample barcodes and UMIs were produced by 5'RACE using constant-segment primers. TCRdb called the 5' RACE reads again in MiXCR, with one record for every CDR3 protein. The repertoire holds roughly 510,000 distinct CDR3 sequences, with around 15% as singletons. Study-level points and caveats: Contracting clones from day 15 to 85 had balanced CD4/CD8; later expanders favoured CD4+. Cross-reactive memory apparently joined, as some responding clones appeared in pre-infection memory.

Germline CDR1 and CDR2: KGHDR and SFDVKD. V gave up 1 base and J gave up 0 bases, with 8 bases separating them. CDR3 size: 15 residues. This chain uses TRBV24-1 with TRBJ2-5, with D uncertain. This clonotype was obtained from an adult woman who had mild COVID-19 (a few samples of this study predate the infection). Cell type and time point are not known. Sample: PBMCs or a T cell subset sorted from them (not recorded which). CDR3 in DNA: TGTGCCACCAGTGATTTAAAGGGAAACCAAGAGACCCAGTACTTC. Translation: CATSDLKGNQETQYF.